Listed below are T cell receptor beta chains from one sample, sequenced in a study of Ad26.COV2.S vaccination and SARS-CoV-2 variants. Repertoires were generated with immunoSEQ multiplex PCR, while TCRdb's copy carries only in-frame clones and drops some. The repertoire holds roughly 700,000 clones, with 89% as singletons. The source was peripheral blood, collected in a trial of Ad26.COV2.S vaccine versus placebo. These receptors were taken from a person between 18 and 60 years old who received the Ad26.COV2.S COVID-19 vaccine or a placebo. CDR3s include the opening cysteine and the closing phenylalanine or tryptophan.

v_call: TRBV12-3/TRBV12-4
j_call: TRBJ1-2
cdr3_length: 12
cdr3_aa: CASSQGGYGYTF

v_call: TRBV30
j_call: TRBJ1-6
cdr3_length: 16
cdr3_aa: CAWSVLNSYYNSPLHF

v_call: TRBV19
j_call: TRBJ1-1
cdr3_length: 13
cdr3_aa: CASSVAVNTEAFF

v_call: TRBV3-1/TRBV3-2
j_call: TRBJ1-5
cdr3_length: 15
cdr3_aa: CASSQDFSLGQPQHF

v_call: TRBV10-3
j_call: TRBJ1-5
cdr3_length: 12
cdr3_aa: CANGDFNQPQHF

v_call: TRBV6-5
j_call: TRBJ1-3
cdr3_length: 16
cdr3_aa: CASSYAGQGMGNTIYF

v_call: TRBV12-3/TRBV12-4
j_call: TRBJ2-7
cdr3_length: 12
cdr3_aa: CASSAGVDEQYF

v_call: TRBV5-1
j_call: TRBJ2-4
cdr3_length: 13
cdr3_aa: CASSLTGEDIQYF

v_call: TRBV6-5
j_call: TRBJ1-4
cdr3_length: 15
cdr3_aa: CASKGNGATNEKLFF

v_call: TRBV14
j_call: TRBJ2-3
cdr3_length: 15
cdr3_aa: CASSHGTGNTDTQYF

v_call: TRBV29-1
j_call: TRBJ2-2
cdr3_length: 13
cdr3_aa: CSVDRANTGELFF

v_call: TRBV10-2
j_call: TRBJ1-5
cdr3_length: 13
cdr3_aa: CASSEHSNQPQHF

v_call: TRBV27
j_call: TRBJ1-1
cdr3_length: 16
cdr3_aa: CASSLSTALRRTEAFF

v_call: TRBV19
j_call: TRBJ1-3
cdr3_length: 13
cdr3_aa: CASSMGSGNTIYF

v_call: TRBV4-2
j_call: TRBJ2-7
cdr3_length: 10
cdr3_aa: CASPQLEQYF

v_call: TRBV9
j_call: TRBJ2-5
cdr3_length: 15
cdr3_aa: CASSRTGGRQETQYF

v_call: TRBV4-3
j_call: TRBJ1-6
cdr3_length: 15
cdr3_aa: CASSQGGRYNSPLHF

v_call: TRBV5-6
j_call: TRBJ2-7
cdr3_length: 13
cdr3_aa: CASSLSRVAEQYF

v_call: TRBV19
j_call: TRBJ2-1
cdr3_length: 16
cdr3_aa: CASSIDGDRVYNEQFF

v_call: TRBV30
j_call: TRBJ1-1
cdr3_length: 13
cdr3_aa: CAWSAWQDTEAFF

v_call: TRBV7-2
j_call: TRBJ2-1
cdr3_length: 14
cdr3_aa: CASRTIDRGNEQFF

v_call: TRBV19
j_call: TRBJ2-2
cdr3_length: 16
cdr3_aa: CASSMGRTGNTGELFF

v_call: TRBV7-2
j_call: TRBJ1-2
cdr3_length: 15
cdr3_aa: CASSLGGSKSDGYTF

v_call: TRBV20-1
j_call: TRBJ1-5
cdr3_length: 15
cdr3_aa: CSASRGRAAYQPQHF

v_call: TRBV3-1/TRBV3-2
j_call: TRBJ2-3
cdr3_length: 13
cdr3_aa: CASSLQGSDTQYF

v_call: TRBV30
j_call: TRBJ1-2
cdr3_length: 15
cdr3_aa: CAWSVRGAVGYGYTF

v_call: TRBV20-1
j_call: TRBJ2-4
cdr3_length: 14
cdr3_aa: CSASAGYAKNIQYF

v_call: TRBV29-1
j_call: TRBJ2-3
cdr3_length: 13
cdr3_aa: CSVAVGGTDTQYF

v_call: TRBV28
j_call: TRBJ1-1
cdr3_length: 15
cdr3_aa: CASSLGGYMNTEAFF

v_call: TRBV20-1
j_call: TRBJ1-4
cdr3_length: 11
cdr3_aa: CSAYQGEKLFF

v_call: TRBV7-2
j_call: TRBJ2-7
cdr3_length: 16
cdr3_aa: CASSLASSGGAYEQYF

v_call: TRBV3-1/TRBV3-2
j_call: TRBJ2-5
cdr3_length: 17
cdr3_aa: CASSQDALAGVQETQYF

v_call: TRBV5-4
j_call: TRBJ2-7
cdr3_length: 12
cdr3_aa: CASSLGFGEQYF

v_call: TRBV5-6
j_call: TRBJ2-7
cdr3_length: 16
cdr3_aa: CASSEFILAGVYEQYF

v_call: TRBV19
j_call: TRBJ1-2
cdr3_length: 13
cdr3_aa: CASTQTGAYGYTF

v_call: TRBV10-3
j_call: TRBJ2-3
cdr3_length: 16
cdr3_aa: CAIRSGTSGNTDTQYF

v_call: TRBV15
j_call: TRBJ2-7
cdr3_length: 13
cdr3_aa: CATSRDSVAEQYF

v_call: TRBV27
j_call: TRBJ2-3
cdr3_length: 17
cdr3_aa: CASSPSSGLLSTDTQYF

v_call: TRBV6-5
j_call: TRBJ2-7
cdr3_length: 15
cdr3_aa: CASSRSGTATYEQYF

v_call: TRBV7-9
j_call: TRBJ2-1
cdr3_length: 16
cdr3_aa: CASSASVRDRYNEQFF

v_call: TRBV13
j_call: TRBJ1-2
cdr3_length: 17
cdr3_aa: CASSLDPTRGQGSGYTF

v_call: TRBV12-3/TRBV12-4
j_call: TRBJ1-1
cdr3_length: 13
cdr3_aa: CASSPGLNTEAFF

v_call: TRBV19
j_call: TRBJ1-5
cdr3_length: 15
cdr3_aa: CASSARQGYNQPQHF

v_call: TRBV30
j_call: TRBJ1-4
cdr3_length: 14
cdr3_aa: CAWSLDRLNEKLFF

v_call: TRBV6-1
j_call: TRBJ2-7
cdr3_length: 16
cdr3_aa: CASSDGPGFSSYEQYF

v_call: TRBV10-1
j_call: TRBJ2-1
cdr3_length: 15
cdr3_aa: CASSETGGSYNEQFF

v_call: TRBV6-2/TRBV6-3
j_call: TRBJ2-2
cdr3_length: 13
cdr3_aa: CASSYTNTGELFF

v_call: TRBV7-6
j_call: TRBJ1-1
cdr3_length: 14
cdr3_aa: CASSLAEGATEAFF